Listed below are T cell receptor beta chains from one sample, sequenced in a study of technical replicates of blood from a few donors. Measured with immunoSEQ multiplex PCR; TCRdb has only the in-frame clones, and not every one. The sample contains around 68,000 clones, around 92% of which appear only once. Sequenced material: T cells isolated from PBMCs. The origin of the receptors is a human donor in good health. Some clones in this sample may be carry-over from other donors' samples. CDR3s include the opening cysteine and the closing phenylalanine or tryptophan. D genes are given only for firm matches.

j_call d_call v_call cdr3_nt cdr3_aa
TRBJ1-1 NA TRBV5-4 TGTGCCAGCAGTTCAGGGGAAGGTACGGCTTTCTTT CASSSGEGTAFF
TRBJ2-4 TRBD1 TRBV7-2 TGTGCCAGCAGCACAGGACAGGCCACAAACATTCAGTACTTC CASSTGQATNIQYF
TRBJ1-2 TRBD1 TRBV28 TGTGCCAGCAGTCCACAGGGGGGTGGCTATGGCTACACCTTC CASSPQGGGYGYTF
TRBJ2-7 TRBD1 TRBV5-1 TGCGCCAGCAGCTTATCGTTGGGACAGGGGTTTAACGAGCAGTACTTC CASSLSLGQGFNEQYF
TRBJ1-2 NA TRBV14 TGTGCCAGCAGCCAACGGGGTATTAACTATGGCTACACCTTC CASSQRGINYGYTF
TRBJ2-2 TRBD2 TRBV5-1 TGCGCCAGCAGCTTGCCGAGCTTGCTAGCGGGAGCGAACGGGGAGCTGTTTTTT CASSLPSLLAGANGELFF
TRBJ2-7 NA TRBV7-9 TGTGCCAGCAGCCCAGGACTCCTGAGCTCCTACGAGCAGTACTTC CASSPGLLSSYEQYF
TRBJ2-1 TRBD2 TRBV27 TGTGCCAGCAGCTTTGGACTAGCGGGTCTGAATGAGCAGTTCTTC CASSFGLAGLNEQFF
TRBJ1-3 NA TRBV30 TGTGCCTGGAGTGTACGTAGTGGCTCTGGAAACACCATATATTTT CAWSVRSGSGNTIYF
TRBJ1-2 NA TRBV28 TGTGCCAGCAGTTCCTGGGGGGGAACTAACTATGGCTACACCTTC CASSSWGGTNYGYTF
TRBJ1-2 NA TRBV5-4 TGTGCCAGCAGCTTGGAAATAACAGGCACCTATGGCTACACCTTC CASSLEITGTYGYTF
TRBJ2-7 NA TRBV18 TGTGCCAGCTCACAAATCAACGAGCAGTACTTC CASSQINEQYF
TRBJ2-7 TRBD2 TRBV30 TGTGCCTGGAGTGCTAGCGGCGAGCAGTACTTC CAWSASGEQYF
TRBJ2-5 TRBD2 TRBV5-1 TGCGCCAGCAGCCCGGGTCCGACTAGCGGGGTCCAAGAGACCCAGTACTTC CASSPGPTSGVQETQYF
TRBJ2-5 NA TRBV5-8 TGTGCCAGCAGCTTGCGGACTACCAAAGAGACCCAGTACTTC CASSLRTTKETQYF
TRBJ2-1 NA TRBV14 TGTGCCAGCAGCCAAGCGGGAGTAGATGAGCAGTTCTTC CASSQAGVDEQFF
TRBJ2-1 TRBD2 TRBV5-5 TGTGCCAGCAGCTTGTCTCACCTAGCGGCCTTCTACAATGAGCAGTTCTTC CASSLSHLAAFYNEQFF
TRBJ2-7 TRBD2 TRBV28 TGTGCCAGCTGCCTCAGCGGGAGCTACGAGCAGTACTTC CASCLSGSYEQYF